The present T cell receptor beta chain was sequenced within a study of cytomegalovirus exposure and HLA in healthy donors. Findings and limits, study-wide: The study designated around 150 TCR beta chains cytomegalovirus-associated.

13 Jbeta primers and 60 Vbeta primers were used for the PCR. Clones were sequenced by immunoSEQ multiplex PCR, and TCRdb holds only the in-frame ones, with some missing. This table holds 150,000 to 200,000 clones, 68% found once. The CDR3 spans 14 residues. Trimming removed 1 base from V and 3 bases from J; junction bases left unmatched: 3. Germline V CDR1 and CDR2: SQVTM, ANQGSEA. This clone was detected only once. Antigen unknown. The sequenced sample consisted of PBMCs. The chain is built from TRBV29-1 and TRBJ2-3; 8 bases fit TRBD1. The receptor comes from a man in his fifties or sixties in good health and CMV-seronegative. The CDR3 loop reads CSVEGTGRTDTQYF. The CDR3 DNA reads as TGCAGCGTTGAAGGGACAGGGAGGACAGATACGCAGTATTTT.